A few counts support the clone carrying this T cell receptor (beta chain). As yet, its antigen is unknown. The data derive from a study of cytomegalovirus exposure and HLA in healthy donors. Trimming stripped 4 bases from V and 7 bases from J, with 16 bases between. The CDR3 runs to 14 residues. Looked up from germline, CDR1 is MNHEY and CDR2 is SMNVEV (reference sequence). Use of 60 Vbeta and 13 Jbeta primers characterized the PCR. The data were produced by immunoSEQ multiplex PCR, yet TCRdb's version contains in-frame clones alone and is incomplete. Of around 100,000 clones listed, around 76% are singletons. Findings of the study overall: Reported findings show TCR beta sequences accurately forecast HLA-A and HLA-B alleles in most subjects. Presence/absence analyses rested on an assumption that sequencing depth was roughly uniform across donors. Available immune exposure information was restricted to CMV serostatus only.

V gene TRBV27 combines with J gene TRBJ2-5; a possible D gene is TRBD1 (8 bases). Input material: PBMCs. The clonotype originates from a woman in her late teens or twenties in good health and CMV-seropositive. The CDR3, as DNA: TGTGCCAGCAGTTCACCCTACAGGGGGGGGACCCAGTACTTC. Translation gives CASSSPYRGGTQYF.